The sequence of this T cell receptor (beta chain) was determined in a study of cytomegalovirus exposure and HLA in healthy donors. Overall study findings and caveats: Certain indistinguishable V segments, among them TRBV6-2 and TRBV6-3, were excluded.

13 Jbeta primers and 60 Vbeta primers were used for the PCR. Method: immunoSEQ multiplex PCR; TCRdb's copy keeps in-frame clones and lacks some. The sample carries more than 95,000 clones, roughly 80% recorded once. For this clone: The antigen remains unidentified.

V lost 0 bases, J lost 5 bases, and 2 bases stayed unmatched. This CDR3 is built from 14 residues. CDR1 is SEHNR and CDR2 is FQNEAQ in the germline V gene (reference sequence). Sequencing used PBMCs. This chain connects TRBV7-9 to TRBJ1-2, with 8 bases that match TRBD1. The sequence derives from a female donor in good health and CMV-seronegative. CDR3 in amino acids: CASSLAGTGYGYTF. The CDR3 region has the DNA TGTGCCAGCAGCTTAGCGGGGACAGGTTATGGCTACACCTTC.